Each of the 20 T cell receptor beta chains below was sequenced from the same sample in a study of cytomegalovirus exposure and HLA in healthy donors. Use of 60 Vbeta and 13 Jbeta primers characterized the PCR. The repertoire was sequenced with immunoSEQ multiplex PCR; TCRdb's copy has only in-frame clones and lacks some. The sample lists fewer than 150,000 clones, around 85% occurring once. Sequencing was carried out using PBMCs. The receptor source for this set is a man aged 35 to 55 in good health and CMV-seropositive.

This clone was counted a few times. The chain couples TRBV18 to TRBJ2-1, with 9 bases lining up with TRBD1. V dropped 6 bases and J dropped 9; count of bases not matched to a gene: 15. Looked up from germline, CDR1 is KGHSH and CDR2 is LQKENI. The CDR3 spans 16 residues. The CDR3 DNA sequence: TGTGCCAGCTCCCCCGCAATAGGGACAGGGATCGCTGAGCAGTTCTTC. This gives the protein CASSPAIGTGIAEQFF.

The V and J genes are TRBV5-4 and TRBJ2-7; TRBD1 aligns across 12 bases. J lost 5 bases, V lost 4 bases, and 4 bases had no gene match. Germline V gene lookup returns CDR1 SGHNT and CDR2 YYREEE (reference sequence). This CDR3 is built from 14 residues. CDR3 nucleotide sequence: TGTGCCAGCAGCCAGGGGACAGGGGGCCACGAGCAGTACTTC. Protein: CASSQGTGGHEQYF.

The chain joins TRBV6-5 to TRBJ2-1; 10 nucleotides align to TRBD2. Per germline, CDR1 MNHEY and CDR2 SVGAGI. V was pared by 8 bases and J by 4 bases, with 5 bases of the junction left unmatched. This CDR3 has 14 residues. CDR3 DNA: TGTGCCAGCTCGCTAGCGGGGGTATACAATGAGCAGTTCTTC. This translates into CASSLAGVYNEQFF.

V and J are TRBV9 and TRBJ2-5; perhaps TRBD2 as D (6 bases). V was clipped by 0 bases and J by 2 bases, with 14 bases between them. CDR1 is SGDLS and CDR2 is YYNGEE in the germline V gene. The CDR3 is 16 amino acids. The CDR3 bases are TGTGCCAGCAGCGTAGGCGGGATCCCGCTTCAAGAGACCCAGTACTTC. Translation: CASSVGGIPLQETQYF. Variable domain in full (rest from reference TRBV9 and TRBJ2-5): DSGVTQTPKHLITATGQRVTLRCSPRSGDLSVYWYQQSLDQGLQFLIQYYNGEERAKGNILERFSAQQFPDLHSELNLSSLELGDSALYFCASSVGGIPLQETQYFGPGTRLLVL.

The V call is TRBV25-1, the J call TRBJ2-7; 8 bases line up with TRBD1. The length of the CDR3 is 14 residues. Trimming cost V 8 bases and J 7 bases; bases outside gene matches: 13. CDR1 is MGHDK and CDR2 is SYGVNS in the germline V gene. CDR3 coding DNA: TGTGCCAGCCGCACAGGGGGGTCCGGGGGAGAGCAGTACTTC. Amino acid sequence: CASRTGGSGGEQYF.

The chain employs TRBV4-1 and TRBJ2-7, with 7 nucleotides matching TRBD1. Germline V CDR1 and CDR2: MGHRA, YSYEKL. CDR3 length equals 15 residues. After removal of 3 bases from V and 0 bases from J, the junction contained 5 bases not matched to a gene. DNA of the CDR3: TGCGCCAGCAGCCACCAACAGGGGACCTCCTACGAGCAGTACTTC. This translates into CASSHQQGTSYEQYF.

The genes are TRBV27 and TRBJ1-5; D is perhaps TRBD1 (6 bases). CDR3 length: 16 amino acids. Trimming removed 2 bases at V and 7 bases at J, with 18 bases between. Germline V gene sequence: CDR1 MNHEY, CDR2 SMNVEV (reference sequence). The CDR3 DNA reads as TGTGCCAGCAGTTTACTCTCGGGGGGGGCTGGGCAGCCCCAGCATTTT. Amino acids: CASSLLSGGAGQPQHF.

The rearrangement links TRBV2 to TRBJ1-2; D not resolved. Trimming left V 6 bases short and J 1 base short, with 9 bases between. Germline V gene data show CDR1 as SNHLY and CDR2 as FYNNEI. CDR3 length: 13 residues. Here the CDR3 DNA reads TGTGCCAGCAGCCCCGGGGATAACTATGGCTACACCTTC. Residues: CASSPGDNYGYTF. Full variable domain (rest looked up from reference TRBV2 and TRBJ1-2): EPEVTQTPSHQVTQMGQEVILRCVPISNHLYFYWYRQILGQKVEFLVSFYNNEISEKSEIFDDQFSVERPDGSNFTLKIRSTKLEDSAMYFCASSPGDNYGYTFGSGTRLTVV.

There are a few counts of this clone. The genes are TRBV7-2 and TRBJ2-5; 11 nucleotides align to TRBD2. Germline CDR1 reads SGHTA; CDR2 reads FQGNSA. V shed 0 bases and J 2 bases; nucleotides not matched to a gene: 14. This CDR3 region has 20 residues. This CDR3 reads CASSLAVASGGLNLQETQYF. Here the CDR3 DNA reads TGTGCCAGCAGCTTAGCGGTCGCTAGCGGGGGGCTAAACCTTCAAGAGACCCAGTACTTC. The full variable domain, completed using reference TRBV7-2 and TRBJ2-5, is GAGVSQSPSNKVTEKGKDVELRCDPISGHTALYWYRQSLGQGLEFLIYFQGNSAPDKSGLPSDRFSAERTGGSVSTLTIQRTQQEDSAVYLCASSLAVASGGLNLQETQYFGPGTRLLVL.

The CDR3 region is CASSPQGRNQPQHF. The CDR3 DNA follows: TGCGCCAGCAGCCCCCAGGGCCGCAATCAGCCCCAGCATTTT. The chain couples TRBV5-1 to TRBJ1-5, with D possibly being TRBD1 (5 bases). V was shortened by 4 bases and J by 2 bases, with 10 bases between the two germline ends. Looked up from germline, CDR1 is SGHRS and CDR2 is YFSETQ. This CDR3 is built from 14 residues. Complete variable domain (other parts from reference TRBV5-1 and TRBJ1-5): KAGVTQTPRYLIKTRGQQVTLSCSPISGHRSVSWYQQTPGQGLQFLFEYFSETQRNKGNFPGRFSGRQFSNSRSEMNVSTLELGDSALYLCASSPQGRNQPQHFGDGTRLSIL.

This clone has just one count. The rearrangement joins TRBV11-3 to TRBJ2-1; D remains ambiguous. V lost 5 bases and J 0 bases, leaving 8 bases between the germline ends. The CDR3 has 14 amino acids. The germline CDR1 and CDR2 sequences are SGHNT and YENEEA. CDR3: CASSPTYSYNEQFF. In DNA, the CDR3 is TGTGCCAGCAGCCCAACCTACTCCTACAATGAGCAGTTCTTC.

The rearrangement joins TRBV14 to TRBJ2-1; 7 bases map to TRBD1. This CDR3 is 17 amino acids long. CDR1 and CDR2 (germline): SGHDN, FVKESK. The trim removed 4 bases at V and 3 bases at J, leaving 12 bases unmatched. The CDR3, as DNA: TGTGCCAGCAGCCCGGCCCCGGGACAGCGGAACTACAATGAGCAGTTCTTC. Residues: CASSPAPGQRNYNEQFF.

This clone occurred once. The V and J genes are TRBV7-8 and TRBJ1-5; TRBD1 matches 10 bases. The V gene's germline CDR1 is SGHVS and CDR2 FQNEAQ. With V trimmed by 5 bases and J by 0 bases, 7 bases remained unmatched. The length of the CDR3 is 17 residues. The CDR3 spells CASSPGQGEYSNQPQHF. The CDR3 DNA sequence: TGTGCCAGCAGCCCCGGACAGGGGGAATATAGCAATCAGCCCCAGCATTTT.

CDR3 sequence (DNA): TGTGCCAGCAGTGCCGGGGGGACCCTTAACTATGGCTACACCTTC. Amino acids: CASSAGGTLNYGYTF. V is TRBV25-1 and J is TRBJ1-2, with D perhaps TRBD1 (5 bases). The CDR3 sequence is 15 residues long. V lost 4 bases and J 1 base, leaving 13 bases between the germline ends. Germline V gives CDR1 MGHDK, CDR2 SYGVNS.

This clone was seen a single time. The CDR3 sequence is CASNRRGFGGYTF. The CDR3 nucleotides read TGTGCCAGCAACAGAAGGGGTTTCGGCGGCTACACCTTC. V usage is TRBV6-5 and J usage is TRBJ1-2; weak D call: TRBD1 (5 bases). In germline, CDR1 is MNHEY, CDR2 SVGAGI. The CDR3 is made up of 13 amino acids. The V end lost 7 bases, the J end lost 8 bases, and 17 bases lay between the germline ends.

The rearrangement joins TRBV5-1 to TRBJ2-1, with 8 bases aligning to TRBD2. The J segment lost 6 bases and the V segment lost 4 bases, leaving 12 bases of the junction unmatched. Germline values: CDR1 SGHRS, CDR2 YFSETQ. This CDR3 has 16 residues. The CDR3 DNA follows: TGCGCCAGCAGCCCCCCTGGACTAGCCTCTTCCAATGAGCAGTTCTTC. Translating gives CASSPPGLASSNEQFF.

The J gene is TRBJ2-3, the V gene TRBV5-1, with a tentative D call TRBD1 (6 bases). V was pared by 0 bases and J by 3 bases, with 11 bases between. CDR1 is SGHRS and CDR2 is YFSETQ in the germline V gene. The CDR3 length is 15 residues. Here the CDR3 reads CASSLDHQGTDTQYF. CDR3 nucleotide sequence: TGCGCCAGCAGCTTGGACCACCAGGGGACAGATACGCAGTATTTT.

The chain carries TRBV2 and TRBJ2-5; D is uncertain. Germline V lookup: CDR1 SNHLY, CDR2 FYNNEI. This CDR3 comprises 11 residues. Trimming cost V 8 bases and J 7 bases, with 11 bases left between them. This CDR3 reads CASFPAGTQYF. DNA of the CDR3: TGTGCCAGCTTTCCCGCCGGGACCCAGTACTTC.

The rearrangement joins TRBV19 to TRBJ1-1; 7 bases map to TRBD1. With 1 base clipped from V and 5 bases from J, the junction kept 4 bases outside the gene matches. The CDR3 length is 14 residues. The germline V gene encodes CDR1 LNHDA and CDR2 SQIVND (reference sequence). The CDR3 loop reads CASSIAGGRTEAFF. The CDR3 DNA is TGTGCCAGTAGTATAGCAGGGGGGAGAACTGAAGCTTTCTTT.

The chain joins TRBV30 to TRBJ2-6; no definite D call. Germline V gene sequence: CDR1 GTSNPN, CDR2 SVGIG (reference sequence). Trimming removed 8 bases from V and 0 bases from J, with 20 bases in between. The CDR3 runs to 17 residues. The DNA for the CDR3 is TGTGCCATTTTGAGGCCTAACCCCATCTCTGGGGCCAACGTCCTGACTTTC. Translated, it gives CAILRPNPISGANVLTF.